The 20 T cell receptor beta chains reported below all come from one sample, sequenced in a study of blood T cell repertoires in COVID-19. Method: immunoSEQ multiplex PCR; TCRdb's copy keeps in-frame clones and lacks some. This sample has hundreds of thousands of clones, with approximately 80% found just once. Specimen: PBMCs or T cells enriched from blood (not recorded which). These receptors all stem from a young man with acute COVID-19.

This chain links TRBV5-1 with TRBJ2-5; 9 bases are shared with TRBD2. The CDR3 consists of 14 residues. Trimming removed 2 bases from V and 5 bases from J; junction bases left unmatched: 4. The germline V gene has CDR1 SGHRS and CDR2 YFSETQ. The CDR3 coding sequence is TGCGCCAGCAGCTTCGGGACTAGCCGGGAGACCCAGTACTTC. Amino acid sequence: CASSFGTSRETQYF.

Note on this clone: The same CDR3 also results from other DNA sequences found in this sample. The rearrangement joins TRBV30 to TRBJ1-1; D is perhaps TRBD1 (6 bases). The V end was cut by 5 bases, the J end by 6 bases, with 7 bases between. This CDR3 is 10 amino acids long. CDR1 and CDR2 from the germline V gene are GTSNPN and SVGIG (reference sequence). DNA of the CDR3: TGTGCCTGGGGGGGGCCTGAAGCTTTCTTT. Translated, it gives CAWGGPEAFF. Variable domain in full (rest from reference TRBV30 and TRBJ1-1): SQTIHQWPATLVQPVGSPLSLECTVEGTSNPNLYWYRQAAGRGLQLLFYSVGIGQISSEVPQNLSASRPQDRQFILSSKKLLLSDSGFYLCAWGGPEAFFGQGTRLTVV.

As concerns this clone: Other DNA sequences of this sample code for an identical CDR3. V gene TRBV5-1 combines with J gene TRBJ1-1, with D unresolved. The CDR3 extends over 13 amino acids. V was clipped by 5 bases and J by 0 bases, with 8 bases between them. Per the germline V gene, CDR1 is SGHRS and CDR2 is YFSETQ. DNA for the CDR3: TGCGCCAGCAGACTCAGGTTGAACACTGAAGCTTTCTTT. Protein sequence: CASRLRLNTEAFF.

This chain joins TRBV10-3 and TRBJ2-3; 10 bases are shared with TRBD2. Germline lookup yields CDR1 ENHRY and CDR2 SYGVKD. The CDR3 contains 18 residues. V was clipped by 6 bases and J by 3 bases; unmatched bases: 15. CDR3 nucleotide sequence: TGTGCCATCAGCCACCCCAATCCAGCGGGGGGGCCGACAGATACGCAGTATTTT. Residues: CAISHPNPAGGPTDTQYF.

The CDR3: CASSFGLAGGRSTGELFF. CDR3 nucleotides: TGCGCCAGCAGCTTCGGACTAGCGGGGGGTAGAAGCACCGGGGAGCTGTTTTTT. The chain couples TRBV5-1 to TRBJ2-2, with TRBD2 matching 14 bases. V dropped 2 bases and J dropped 4; count of bases not matched to a gene: 7. The germline gives CDR1 SGHRS, CDR2 YFSETQ. There are 18 residues in the CDR3.

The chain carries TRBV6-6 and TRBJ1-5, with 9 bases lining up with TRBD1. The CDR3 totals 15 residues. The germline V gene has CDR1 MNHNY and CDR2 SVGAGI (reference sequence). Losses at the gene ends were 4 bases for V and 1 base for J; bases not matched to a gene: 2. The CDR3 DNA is TGTGCCAGCAGTTGGGGACAGGGAAGCAATCAGCCCCAGCATTTT. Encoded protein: CASSWGQGSNQPQHF.

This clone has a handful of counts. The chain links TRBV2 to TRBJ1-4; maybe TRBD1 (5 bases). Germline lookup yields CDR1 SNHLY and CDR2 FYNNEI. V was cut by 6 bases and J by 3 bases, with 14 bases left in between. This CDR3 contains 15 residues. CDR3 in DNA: TGTGCCAGCAGCGTCCAGGGTTGGGCTAATGAAAAACTGTTTTTT. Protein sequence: CASSVQGWANEKLFF.

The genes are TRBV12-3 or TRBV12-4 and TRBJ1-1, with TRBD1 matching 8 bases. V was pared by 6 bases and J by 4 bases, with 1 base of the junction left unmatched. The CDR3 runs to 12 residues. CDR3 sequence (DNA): TGTGCCAGCAGAACAGGGGGCACTGAAGCTTTCTTT. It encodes CASRTGGTEAFF.

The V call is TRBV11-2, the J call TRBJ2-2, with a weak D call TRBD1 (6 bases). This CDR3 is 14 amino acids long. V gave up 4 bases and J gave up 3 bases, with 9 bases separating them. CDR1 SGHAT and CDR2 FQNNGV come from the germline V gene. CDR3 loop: CASSSDRYTGELFF. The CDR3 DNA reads TGTGCCAGCAGCTCCGACAGGTACACCGGGGAGCTGTTTTTT.

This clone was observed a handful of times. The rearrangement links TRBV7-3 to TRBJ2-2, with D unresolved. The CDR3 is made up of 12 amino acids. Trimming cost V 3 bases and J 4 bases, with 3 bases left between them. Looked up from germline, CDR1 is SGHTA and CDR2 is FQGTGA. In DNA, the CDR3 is TGTGCCAGCAGCTTCGGCACCGGGGAGCTGTTTTTT. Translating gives CASSFGTGELFF. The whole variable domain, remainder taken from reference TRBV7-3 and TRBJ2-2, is GAGVSQTPSNKVTEKGKYVELRCDPISGHTALYWYRQSLGQGPEFLIYFQGTGAADDSGLPNDRFFAVRPEGSVSTLKIQRTERGDSAVYLCASSFGTGELFFGEGSRLTVL.

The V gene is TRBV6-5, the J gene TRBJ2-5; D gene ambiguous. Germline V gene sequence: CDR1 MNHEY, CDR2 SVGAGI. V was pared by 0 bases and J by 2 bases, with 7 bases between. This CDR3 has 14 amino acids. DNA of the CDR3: TGTGCCAGCAGTTACTCACCGGGTCAAGAGACCCAGTACTTC. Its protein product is CASSYSPGQETQYF.

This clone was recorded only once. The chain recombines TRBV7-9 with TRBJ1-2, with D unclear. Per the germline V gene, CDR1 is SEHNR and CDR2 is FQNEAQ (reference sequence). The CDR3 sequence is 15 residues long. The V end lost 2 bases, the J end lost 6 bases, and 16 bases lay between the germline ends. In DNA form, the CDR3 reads TGTGCCAGCAGCTTAAATATAGGAGTTAGCGATGGCTACACCTTC. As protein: CASSLNIGVSDGYTF.

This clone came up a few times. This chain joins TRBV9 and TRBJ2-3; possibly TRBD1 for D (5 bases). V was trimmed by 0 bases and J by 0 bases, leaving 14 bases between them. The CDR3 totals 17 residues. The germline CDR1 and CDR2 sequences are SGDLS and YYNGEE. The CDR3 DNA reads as TGTGCCAGCAGCGTAGTAGGGGAAACGACTAGCACAGATACGCAGTATTTT. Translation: CASSVVGETTSTDTQYF.

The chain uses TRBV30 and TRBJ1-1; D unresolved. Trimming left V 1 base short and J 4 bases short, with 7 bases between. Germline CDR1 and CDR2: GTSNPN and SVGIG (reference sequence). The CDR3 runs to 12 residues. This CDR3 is CAWSDLPTEAFF. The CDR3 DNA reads TGTGCCTGGAGTGACCTACCCACTGAAGCTTTCTTT.

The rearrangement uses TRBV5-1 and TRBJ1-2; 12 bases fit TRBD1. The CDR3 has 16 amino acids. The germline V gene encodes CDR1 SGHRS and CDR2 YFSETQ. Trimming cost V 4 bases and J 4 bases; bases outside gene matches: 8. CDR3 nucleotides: TGCGCCAGCAGCGTTTCACCGGGACAGGGGGCCTATGGCTACACCTTC. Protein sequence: CASSVSPGQGAYGYTF.

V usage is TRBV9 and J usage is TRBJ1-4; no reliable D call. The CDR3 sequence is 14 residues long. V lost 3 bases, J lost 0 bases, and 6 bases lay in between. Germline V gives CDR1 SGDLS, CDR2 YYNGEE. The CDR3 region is CASSASPTNEKLFF. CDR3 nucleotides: TGTGCCAGCAGCGCTTCCCCAACTAATGAAAAACTGTTTTTT.

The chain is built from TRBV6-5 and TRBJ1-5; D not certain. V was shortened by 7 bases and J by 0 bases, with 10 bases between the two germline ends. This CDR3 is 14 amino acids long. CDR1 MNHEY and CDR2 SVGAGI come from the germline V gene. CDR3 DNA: TGTGCCAGCACCGAAACAAATAGCAATCAGCCCCAGCATTTT. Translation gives CASTETNSNQPQHF.

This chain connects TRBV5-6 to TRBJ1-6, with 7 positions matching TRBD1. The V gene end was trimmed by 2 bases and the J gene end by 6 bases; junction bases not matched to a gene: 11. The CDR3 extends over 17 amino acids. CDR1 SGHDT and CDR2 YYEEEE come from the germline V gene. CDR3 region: CASSFFAGTASNSPLHF. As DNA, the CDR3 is TGTGCCAGCAGCTTCTTTGCCGGGACAGCTTCTAATTCACCCCTCCACTTT.

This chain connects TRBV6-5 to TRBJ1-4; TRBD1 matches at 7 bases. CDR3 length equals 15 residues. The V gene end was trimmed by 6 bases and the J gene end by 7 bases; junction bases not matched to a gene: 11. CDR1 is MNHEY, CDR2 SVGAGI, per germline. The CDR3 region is CASRIGQAWGEKLFF. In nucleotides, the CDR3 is TGTGCCAGCAGGATCGGACAGGCCTGGGGTGAAAAACTGTTTTTT.

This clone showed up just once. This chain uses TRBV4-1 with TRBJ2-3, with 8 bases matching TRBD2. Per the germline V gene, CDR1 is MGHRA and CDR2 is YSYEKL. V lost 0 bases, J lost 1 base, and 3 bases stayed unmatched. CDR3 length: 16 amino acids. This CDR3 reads CASSQEPAGGTDTQYF. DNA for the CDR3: TGCGCCAGCAGCCAAGAACCAGCGGGGGGCACAGATACGCAGTATTTT.